This TCR beta chain appears in the sequencing data of a study of patients and donors after allogeneic stem cell transplantation. TCRdb re-called the RT-PCR reads through MiXCR, storing one row per CDR3 protein. Here the sample spans about 960,000 distinct CDR3 sequences, under 20% being singletons. Germline V gives CDR1 MNHEY, CDR2 SVGAGI. The V end was cut by 0 bases, the J end by 4 bases, with 15 bases between. The CDR3 is made up of 16 amino acids. The chain joins TRBV6-5 to TRBJ1-1, with TRBD1 as a possible D gene (5 bases). Sequencing was performed on blood, either unsorted or a sorted T cell fraction (not recorded which). This sequence was found in a human donor who was either an allogeneic HSCT recipient or a stem cell or donor lymphocyte infusion donor (not recorded which). It is not recorded whose cells these are; they may come from a transplant donor. CDR3 residues: CASSYSGGPRSTEAFF. Here the CDR3 DNA reads TGTGCCAGCAGTTACTCGGGGGGACCCCGCAGCACTGAAGCTTTCTTT.